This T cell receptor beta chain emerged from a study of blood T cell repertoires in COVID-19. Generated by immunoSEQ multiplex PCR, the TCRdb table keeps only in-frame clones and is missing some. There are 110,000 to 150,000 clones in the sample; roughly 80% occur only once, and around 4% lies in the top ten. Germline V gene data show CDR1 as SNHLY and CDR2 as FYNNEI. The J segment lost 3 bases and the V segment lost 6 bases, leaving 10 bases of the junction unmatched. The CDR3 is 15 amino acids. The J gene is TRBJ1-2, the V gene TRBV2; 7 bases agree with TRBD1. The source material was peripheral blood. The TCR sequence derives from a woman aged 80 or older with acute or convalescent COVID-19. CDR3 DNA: TGTGCCAGCAGCGGGACAGACGACCGTTACTATGGCTACACCTTC. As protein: CASSGTDDRYYGYTF.